The T cell receptor beta chain described here comes from a study of blood T cell repertoires in COVID-19. Clones were read by immunoSEQ multiplex PCR, and TCRdb kept only the in-frame ones, dropping some. The repertoire has tens of thousands of clones, approximately 90% of them found once; the top ten carry about 3%. Germline values: CDR1 LGHNA, CDR2 YSLEER. Trimming removed 1 base from V and 5 bases from J; junction bases left unmatched: 13. The CDR3 consists of 18 residues. The chain has TRBV4-3 and TRBJ2-1; 8 positions match TRBD1. The TCR comes from a woman aged 45 to 65 with active or convalescent COVID-19. Sequenced material: peripheral blood. The CDR3 loop reads CASSQAERPRDRHNEQFF. The CDR3 DNA follows: TGCGCCAGCAGCCAAGCTGAGAGACCCCGGGACAGGCACAATGAGCAGTTCTTC.